This passage covers 22 T cell receptor beta chains from one sample sequenced in a study of T cells in Graves' hyperthyroidism and ophthalmopathy (dated by TCRdb to the late 2010s). The library was generated by multiplex PCR. Reads for this sample came from an Illumina HiSeq 2000. Amplification of TCR beta CDR3 regions was carried out from RNA transcripts. The TCR CDR3 was subjected to a first round of RT-PCR using the HTBI primer set and the Qiagen OneStep RT-PCR kit. TCRdb redid the processing of the public reads, applying fastp at Q25 and MiXCR, and retained in-frame beta chains. Here each entry gathers all rows of one CDR3 protein and keeps the most common genes and DNA. This sample is represented by about 560,000 distinct CDR3 sequences; approximately 15% of them were singletons. 14% of the sample is held by the ten biggest clonotypes. Sample: blood. These receptors all come from a middle-aged woman with Graves' hyperthyroidism.

Ten or more counts support this clonotype. This chain uses TRBV20-1 with TRBJ1-1, with D possibly matching TRBD1 (5 bases). The CDR3 runs 14 residues. Trimming took off 2 bases at V and 1 base at J, with 11 bases between the two ends. Germline CDR1 and CDR2: DFQATT and SNEGSKA (reference sequence). This CDR3 is CSARPTQANTEAFF. CDR3 DNA: TGCAGTGCTAGACCAACACAGGCGAACACTGAAGCTTTCTTT.

This clonotype was seen a few times. The chain couples TRBV9 to TRBJ1-1; 7 nucleotides line up with TRBD1. After removal of 3 bases from V and 4 bases from J, the junction contained 9 bases not matched to a gene. CDR1 is SGDLS, CDR2 YYNGEE, per germline. This CDR3 is built from 15 residues. The CDR3 reads CASSDTQGSLTEAFF. The DNA for the CDR3 is TGTGCCAGCAGCGACACACAGGGGAGTCTCACTGAAGCTTTCTTT.

There are many counts of this clonotype. The gene calls are TRBV6-1 and TRBJ1-5, with TRBD1 matching 8 bases. This CDR3 has 18 residues. In germline, CDR1 is MNHNS, CDR2 SASEGT. Germline trimming cut 6 bases from V and 0 bases from J; bases unmatched to any gene: 13. This CDR3 reads CASSPRDRLRNSNQPQHF. CDR3 nucleotides: TGTGCCAGCAGCCCTAGGGACAGGTTGAGAAATAGCAATCAGCCCCAGCATTTT.

The table lists this clonotype with many counts. The J gene is TRBJ2-5, the V gene TRBV2, with 12 bases lining up with TRBD2. The CDR3 has 16 residues. The junction had 8 bases not matched to a gene; V was cut back by 4 bases and J by 5 bases. Germline CDR1 is SNHLY and CDR2 is FYNNEI. The CDR3 spells CASSGLTSGSLETQYF. In DNA form, the CDR3 reads TGTGCCAGCAGTGGCCTGACTAGCGGGAGCCTTGAGACCCAGTACTTC.

Comments on this clonotype: A junction end diverges from the germline sequence, so it may reflect a read error. The genes are TRBV18 and TRBJ2-3, with a weak D call TRBD2 (5 bases). This CDR3 spans 13 amino acids. Germline lookup yields CDR1 KGHSH and CDR2 LQKENI. CDR3 loop: CVSSSGSTDTQYF. DNA for the CDR3: TGTGTCAGCTCATCGGGGAGCACAGATACGCAGTATTTT.

This clonotype was seen at least ten times. The chain uses TRBV28 and TRBJ2-5; 9 bases fit TRBD2. The V and J ends lost 7 bases and 3 bases, in that order; junction bases with no gene match: 12. This CDR3 contains 16 residues. Germline V lookup: CDR1 MDHEN, CDR2 SYDVKM. CDR3 DNA: TGTGCCAGCACCGGGACTAGCTTTTTTGGGGAAGAGACCCAGTACTTC. This translates into CASTGTSFFGEETQYF.

This clonotype was detected a few times. The chain is built from TRBV20-1 and TRBJ1-5; possibly TRBD1 for D (5 bases). CDR1 and CDR2 from the germline V gene are DFQATT and SNEGSKA (reference sequence). The V and J ends lost 3 bases and 0 bases respectively, with 9 bases between them. This CDR3 contains 14 residues. The CDR3 loop is CSASRGRSNQPQHF. The CDR3 bases are TGCAGTGCTAGCCGGGGCCGTAGCAATCAGCCCCAGCATTTT.

This chain connects TRBV9 to TRBJ2-7; D is possibly TRBD1 or TRBD2 (6 bases each). Germline assignment: CDR1 SGDLS and CDR2 YYNGEE. The CDR3 has 16 residues. Trimming removed 4 bases at V and 0 bases at J, with 17 bases between. The CDR3 nucleotides read TGTGCCAGCAGCCGAGTGGGGGGCGCCAGCTCCTACGAGCAGTACTTC. Protein product: CASSRVGGASSYEQYF.

This clonotype has ten or more counts. For the CDR3, the DNA is TGTGCCAGCAGCTTAGAGCTGGGCTACGAGCAGTACTTC. It translates to CASSLELGYEQYF. The chain is built from TRBV11-1 and TRBJ2-7; no clear D gene. This CDR3 has 13 residues. Germline V gene sequence: CDR1 SGHAT, CDR2 FQDESV (reference sequence). V lost 1 base and J 3 bases, leaving 7 bases between the germline ends. Filled out from reference TRBV11-1 and TRBJ2-7, the complete variable domain reads EAEVAQSPRYKITEKSQAVAFWCDPISGHATLYWYRQILGQGPELLVQFQDESVVDDSQLPKDRFSAERLKGVDSTLKIQPAELGDSAMYLCASSLELGYEQYFGPGTRLTVT.

The V call is TRBV10-3, the J call TRBJ1-2, with D maybe TRBD1 (6 bases). The germline CDR1 and CDR2 sequences are ENHRY and SYGVKD. The CDR3 spans 15 residues. The V end lost 10 bases, the J end lost 5 bases, and 23 bases lay between the germline ends. CDR3 in amino acids: CATWARDNRTYGYTF. Here the CDR3 DNA reads TGTGCCACCTGGGCCCGGGACAACCGAACGTATGGCTACACCTTC.

In its sample, this clonotype was seen many times. The chain employs TRBV20-1 and TRBJ2-1; D is undetermined. From germline, CDR1 is DFQATT and CDR2 SNEGSKA (reference sequence). The germline V and J ends were trimmed by 8 bases and 4 bases, with 15 bases remaining between them. CDR3 length: 13 amino acids. In nucleotides, the CDR3 is TGCAGTCCTCTGCTCCTCTCGTACAATGAGCAGTTCTTC. Its protein product is CSPLLLSYNEQFF.

This clonotype was recorded at least ten times. The V gene is TRBV6-1, the J gene TRBJ2-3; TRBD2 matches at 8 bases. CDR1 MNHNS and CDR2 SASEGT come from the germline V gene. Losses at the gene ends were 3 bases for V and 5 bases for J; bases not matched to a gene: 7. This CDR3 is 15 amino acids long. The CDR3 DNA follows: TGTGCCAGCAGTGAGTCGGGAGGGCCGAGAGATACGCAGTATTTT. It yields the protein CASSESGGPRDTQYF.

This clonotype was seen at least ten times. The chain is built from TRBV28 and TRBJ2-1; maybe TRBD2 (7 bases). Trimming removed 2 bases at V and 4 bases at J, with 15 bases between. The V gene's germline CDR1 is MDHEN and CDR2 SYDVKM. The length of the CDR3 is 16 residues. In DNA form, the CDR3 reads TGTGCCAGCAGTTTAGGGGGGGCTAGCCCTTACAATGAGCAGTTCTTC. The encoded protein is CASSLGGASPYNEQFF.

This clonotype was detected many times. This rearrangement joins TRBV28 to TRBJ2-7, with D maybe TRBD1 (5 bases). The CDR3 is 13 amino acids. The germline V gene has CDR1 MDHEN and CDR2 SYDVKM. The ends were cut back, 6 bases at V and 3 bases at J, with 12 bases in the middle. The CDR3 DNA sequence: TGTGCCAGCAGACGCCCGACAGTCTACGAGCAGTACTTC. Protein sequence: CASRRPTVYEQYF.

The rearrangement links TRBV3-1 to TRBJ2-5; no definite D call. The V end lost 2 bases, the J end lost 2 bases, and 9 bases lay between the germline ends. CDR3 length equals 14 residues. From germline, CDR1 is LGHDT and CDR2 YNNKEL (reference sequence). The CDR3 DNA is TGTGCCAGCAGCCAACTAACTGCTCAAGAGACCCAGTACTTC. Residues: CASSQLTAQETQYF.

The chain is built from TRBV20-1 and TRBJ2-7; perhaps TRBD2 as D (6 bases). V was trimmed by 2 bases and J by 5 bases, leaving 25 bases between them. This CDR3 region has 17 residues. Germline V gives CDR1 DFQATT, CDR2 SNEGSKA (reference sequence). CDR3 region: CSARQIKLAQSMDEQYF. The CDR3 coding sequence is TGCAGTGCTAGACAAATAAAACTAGCTCAAAGTATGGACGAGCAGTACTTC.

This clonotype appeared many times. V and J are TRBV29-1 and TRBJ2-3; D unresolved. Germline V gene lookup returns CDR1 SQVTM and CDR2 ANQGSEA. The ends were cut back, 3 bases at V and 2 bases at J, with 3 bases in the middle. This CDR3 spans 11 amino acids. The CDR3 DNA reads as TGCAGCGTTGACAACACAGATACGCAGTATTTT. This encodes CSVDNTDTQYF.

The chain employs TRBV7-2 and TRBJ2-5, with TRBD1 matching over 8 bases. The CDR3 extends over 14 amino acids. Germline V CDR1 and CDR2: SGHTA, FQGNSA. V gave up 2 bases and J gave up 5 bases; unmatched junction bases: 4. CDR3 bases: TGTGCCAGCAGCTTAAGACAGGGGAGGGAGACCCAGTACTTC. Translation: CASSLRQGRETQYF. Drawing the rest from reference TRBV7-2 and TRBJ2-5, the complete variable domain is GAGVSQSPSNKVTEKGKDVELRCDPISGHTALYWYRQSLGQGLEFLIYFQGNSAPDKSGLPSDRFSAERTGGSVSTLTIQRTQQEDSAVYLCASSLRQGRETQYFGPGTRLLVL.

The chain has TRBV29-1 and TRBJ2-1; D not certain. V lost 7 bases and J 5 bases, leaving 9 bases between the germline ends. Germline V gene data show CDR1 as SQVTM and CDR2 as ANQGSEA. The CDR3 spans 11 residues. CDR3 coding DNA: TGCAGCGCCGACCGTAACAATGAGCAGTTCTTC. It specifies CSADRNNEQFF.

This clonotype was recorded only once. A single base separates this from a much larger clone, so it may be a read error. Here the CDR3 reads CASSLTGLGYTEQFF. The CDR3 nucleotides read TGTGCCAGCAGCTTGACGGGACTGGGCTATACTGAGCAGTTCTTC. The genes are TRBV5-5 and TRBJ2-1, with D possibly matching TRBD2 (6 bases). In germline, CDR1 is SGHKS, CDR2 YYEKEE (reference sequence). The V end was cut by 1 base, the J end by 9 bases, with 17 bases between. The CDR3 extends over 15 amino acids.

The table lists this clonotype with a few counts. V gene TRBV20-1 combines with J gene TRBJ2-7, with 8 bases matching TRBD1. The CDR3 consists of 13 residues. Germline CDR1 and CDR2: DFQATT and SNEGSKA (reference sequence). The J segment lost 4 bases and the V segment lost 3 bases, leaving 5 bases of the junction unmatched. The CDR3 spells CSASGQGAYEQYF. The CDR3 DNA sequence: TGCAGTGCTAGCGGGCAGGGGGCTTACGAGCAGTACTTC.

This clonotype was seen a few times. The rearrangement uses TRBV20-1 and TRBJ2-2; 7 nucleotides agree with TRBD1. The CDR3 length is 14 residues. Germline CDR1 and CDR2: DFQATT and SNEGSKA (reference sequence). With 2 bases clipped from V and 4 bases from J, the junction kept 4 bases outside the gene matches. The CDR3 spells CSARQYRGTGELFF. DNA for the CDR3: TGCAGTGCTAGACAGTACAGGGGCACCGGGGAGCTGTTTTTT.